This note documents a single T cell receptor (beta chain) sequence. The protocol was immunoSEQ multiplex PCR, while the TCRdb copy is restricted to in-frame clones and leaves out a portion. The top ten hold roughly 1.6% of the sample, which has roughly 150,000 clones, roughly 89% seen once. This sample was included in a study of T cell responses to AZD1222 COVID-19 vaccine. The clonotype was recovered from an adult in good health. The material was peripheral blood, obtained on day 0 of AZD1222 vaccination.

The CDR3: CASSLRRGAYTEAFF. The DNA for the CDR3 is TGTGCCAGCAGCTTAAGGCGGGGGGCATACACTGAAGCTTTCTTT. The chain joins TRBV7-2 to TRBJ1-1; tentatively, D is TRBD1 (6 bases). Per the germline V gene, CDR1 is SGHTA and CDR2 is FQGNSA. V dropped 2 bases and J dropped 3 bases, with 13 bases sitting between them. The CDR3 sequence is 15 residues long.